The text below deals with one T cell receptor (beta chain). Its antigen remains unknown. CDR1 is LGHNA and CDR2 is YNFKEQ in the germline V gene. CDR3 length: 14 residues. V shed 1 base, J shed 7 bases, and the junction held 6 bases outside the gene matches. This entry belongs to a study of shared clonotypes between healthy human individuals. Study-wide findings and caveats: Estimated richness was generally greater in naive than memory subsets. Collection of samples was limited to blood; tissue repertoires likely differ. Sharing across four donors was highest in naive CD4 (roughly 5%) and lowest in memory CD8 (around 0.4%).

Clones were read by immunoSEQ multiplex PCR, and TCRdb kept only the in-frame ones, dropping some. Of 2 million to 2.5 million clones listed, about 92% are singletons. The authors divided CD4+ cells into CD45RA+ naive and CD45RA-negative memory subsets. This sequence originates from a man aged 18 to 29 in good health. Some clones in this sample may be carry-over from other donors' samples. The source material was naive CD4+ T cells from PBMCs. Subset in this sample: CD45RA+ positively selected. The gene calls are TRBV4-2 and TRBJ2-7; TRBD2 matches at 8 bases. CDR3 residues: CASSQAGGPDEQYF. The CDR3 bases are TGTGCCAGCAGCCAAGCGGGAGGGCCGGATGAGCAGTACTTC.